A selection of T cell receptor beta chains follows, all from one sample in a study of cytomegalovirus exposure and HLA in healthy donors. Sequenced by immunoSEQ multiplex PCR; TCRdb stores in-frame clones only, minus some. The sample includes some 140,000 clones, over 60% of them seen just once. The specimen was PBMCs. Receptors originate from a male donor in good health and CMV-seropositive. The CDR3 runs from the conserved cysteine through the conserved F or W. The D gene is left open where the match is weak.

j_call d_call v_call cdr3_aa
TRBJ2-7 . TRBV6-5 CASSSQGTYEQYF
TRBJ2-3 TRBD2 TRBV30 CAWSPRGSGSLTDTQYF
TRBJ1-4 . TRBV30 CAWSLRVAEEKLFF
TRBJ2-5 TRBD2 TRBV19 CATSQGLAGTETQYF
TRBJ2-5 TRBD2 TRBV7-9 CASSSLAGMVLQETQYF
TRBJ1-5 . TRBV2 CASSVQEGGQPQHF
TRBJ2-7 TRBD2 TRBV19 CASTPAVAGGYEQYF
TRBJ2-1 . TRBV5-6 CASSLRGSYNEQFF
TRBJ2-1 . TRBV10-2 CASMTAGTQFF
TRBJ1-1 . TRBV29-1 CSVLRQSTEAFF
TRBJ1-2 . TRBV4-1 CASSHTGTGGYTF
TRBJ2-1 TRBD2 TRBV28 CASSFPSGVPRPYNEQFF
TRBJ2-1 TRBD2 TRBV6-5 CASTLLAGAENEQFF
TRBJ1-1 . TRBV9 CASSVGDNEAFF
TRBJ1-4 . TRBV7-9 CASSMESGTNEKLFF
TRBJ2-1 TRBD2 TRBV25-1 CASSVLAGVHNEQFF